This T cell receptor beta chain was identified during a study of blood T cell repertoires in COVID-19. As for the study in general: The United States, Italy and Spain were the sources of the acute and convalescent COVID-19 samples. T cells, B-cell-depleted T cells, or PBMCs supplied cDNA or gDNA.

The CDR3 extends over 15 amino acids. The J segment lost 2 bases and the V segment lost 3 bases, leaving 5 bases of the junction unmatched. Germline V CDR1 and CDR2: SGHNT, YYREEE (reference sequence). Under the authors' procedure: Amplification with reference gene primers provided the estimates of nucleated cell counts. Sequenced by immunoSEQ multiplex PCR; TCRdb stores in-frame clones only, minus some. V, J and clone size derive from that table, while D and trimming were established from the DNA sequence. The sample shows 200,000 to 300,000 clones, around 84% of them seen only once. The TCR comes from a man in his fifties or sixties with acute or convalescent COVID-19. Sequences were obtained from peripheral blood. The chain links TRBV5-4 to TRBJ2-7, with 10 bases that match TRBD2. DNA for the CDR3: TGTGCCAGCAGCTCCAGCGGGAGGGTAACCTACGAGCAGTACTTC. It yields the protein CASSSSGRVTYEQYF.